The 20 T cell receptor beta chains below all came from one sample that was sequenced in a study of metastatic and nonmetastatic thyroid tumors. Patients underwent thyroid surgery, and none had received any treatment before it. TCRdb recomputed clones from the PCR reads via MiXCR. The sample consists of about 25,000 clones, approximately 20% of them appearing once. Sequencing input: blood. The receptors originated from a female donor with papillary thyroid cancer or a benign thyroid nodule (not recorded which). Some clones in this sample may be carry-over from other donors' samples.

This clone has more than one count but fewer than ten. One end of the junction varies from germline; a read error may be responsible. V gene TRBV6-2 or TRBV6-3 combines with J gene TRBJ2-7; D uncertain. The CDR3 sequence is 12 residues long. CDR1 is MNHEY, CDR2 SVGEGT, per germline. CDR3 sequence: CASKQNTYGQYF. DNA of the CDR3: TGTGCCAGCAAACAGAACACCTACGGGCAGTACTTC.

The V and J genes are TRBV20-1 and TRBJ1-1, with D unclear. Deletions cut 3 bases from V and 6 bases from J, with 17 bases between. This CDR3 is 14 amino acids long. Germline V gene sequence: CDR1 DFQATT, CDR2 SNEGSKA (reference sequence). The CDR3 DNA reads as TGCAGTGCTAGGGCCACGGAGGTCGGGCCTGAAGCTTTCTTT. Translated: CSARATEVGPEAFF.

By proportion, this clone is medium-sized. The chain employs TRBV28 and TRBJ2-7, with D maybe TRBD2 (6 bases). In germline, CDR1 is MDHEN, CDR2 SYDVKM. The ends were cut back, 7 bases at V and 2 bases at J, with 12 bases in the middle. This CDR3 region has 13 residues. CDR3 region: CASIRRDPYEQYF. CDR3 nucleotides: TGTGCCAGCATTCGGCGGGACCCCTACGAGCAGTACTTC.

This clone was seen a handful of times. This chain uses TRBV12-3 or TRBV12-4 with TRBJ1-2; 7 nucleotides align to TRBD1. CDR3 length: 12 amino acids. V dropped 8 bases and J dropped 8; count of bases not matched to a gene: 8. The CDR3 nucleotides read TGTGCCAGCTGCGAGGGGGCTCTGGGCTACACCTTC. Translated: CASCEGALGYTF.

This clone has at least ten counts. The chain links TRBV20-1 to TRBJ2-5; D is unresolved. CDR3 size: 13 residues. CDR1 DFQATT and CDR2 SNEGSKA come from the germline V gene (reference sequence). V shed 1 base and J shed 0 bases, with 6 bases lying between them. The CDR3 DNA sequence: TGCAGTGCTAGAGGAGGTAACCAAGAGACCCAGTACTTC. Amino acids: CSARGGNQETQYF.

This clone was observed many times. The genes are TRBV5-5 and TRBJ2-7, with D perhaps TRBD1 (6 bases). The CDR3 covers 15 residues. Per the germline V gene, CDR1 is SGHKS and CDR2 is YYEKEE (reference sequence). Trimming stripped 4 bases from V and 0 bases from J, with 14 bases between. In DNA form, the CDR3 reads TGTGCCAGCAGCCCGCGACAGGTTTCCTCCTACGAGCAGTACTTC. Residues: CASSPRQVSSYEQYF.

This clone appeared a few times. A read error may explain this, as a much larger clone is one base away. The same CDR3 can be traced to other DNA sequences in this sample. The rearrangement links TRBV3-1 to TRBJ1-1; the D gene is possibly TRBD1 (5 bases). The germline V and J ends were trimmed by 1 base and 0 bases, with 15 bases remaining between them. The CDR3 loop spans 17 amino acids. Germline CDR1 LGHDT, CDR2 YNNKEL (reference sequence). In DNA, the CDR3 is TGTGCCAGCAGCCAAGCGCCGGGACGGACTCTGAACACTGAAGCTTTCTTT. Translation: CASSQAPGRTLNTEAFF. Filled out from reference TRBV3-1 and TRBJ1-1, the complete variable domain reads DTAVSQTPKYLVTQMGNDKSIKCEQNLGHDTMYWYKQDSKKFLKIMFSYNNKELIINETVPNRFSPKSPDKAHLNLHINSLELGDSAVYFCASSQAPGRTLNTEAFFGQGTRLTVV.

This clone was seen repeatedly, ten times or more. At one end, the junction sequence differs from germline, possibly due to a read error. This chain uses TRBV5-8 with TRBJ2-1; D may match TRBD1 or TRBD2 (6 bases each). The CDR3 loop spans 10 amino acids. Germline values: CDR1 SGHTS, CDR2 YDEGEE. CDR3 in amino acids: CASSFRGDLF. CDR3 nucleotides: TGTGCCAGCAGCTTTAGGGGGGACCTCTTC.

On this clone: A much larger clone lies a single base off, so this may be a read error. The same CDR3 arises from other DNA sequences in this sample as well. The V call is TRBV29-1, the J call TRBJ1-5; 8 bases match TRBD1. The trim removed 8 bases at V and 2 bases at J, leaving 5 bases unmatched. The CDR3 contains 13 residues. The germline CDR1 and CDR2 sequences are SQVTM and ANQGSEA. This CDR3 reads CSTGQGGNQPQHF. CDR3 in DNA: TGCAGCACTGGACAGGGCGGCAATCAGCCCCAGCATTTT.

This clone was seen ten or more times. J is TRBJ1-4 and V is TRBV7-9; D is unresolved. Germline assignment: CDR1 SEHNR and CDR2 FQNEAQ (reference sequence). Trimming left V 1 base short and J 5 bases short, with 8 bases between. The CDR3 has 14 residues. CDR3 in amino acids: CASSLVQSNEKLFF. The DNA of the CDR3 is TGTGCCAGCAGCTTAGTACAGAGCAATGAAAAACTGTTTTTT. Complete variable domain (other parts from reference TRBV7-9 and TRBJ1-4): DTGVSQNPRHKITKRGQNVTFRCDPISEHNRLYWYRQTLGQGPEFLTYFQNEAQLEKSRLLSDRFSAERPKGSFSTLEIQRTEQGDSAMYLCASSLVQSNEKLFFGSGTQLSVL.

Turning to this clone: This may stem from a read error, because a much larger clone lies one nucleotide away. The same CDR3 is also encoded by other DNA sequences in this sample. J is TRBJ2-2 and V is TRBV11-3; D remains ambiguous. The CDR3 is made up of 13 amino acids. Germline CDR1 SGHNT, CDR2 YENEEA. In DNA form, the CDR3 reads TGCGCCAGCAGCTTTCTCTCCACCGGGGAGCTGTTTTTT. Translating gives CASSFLSTGELFF.

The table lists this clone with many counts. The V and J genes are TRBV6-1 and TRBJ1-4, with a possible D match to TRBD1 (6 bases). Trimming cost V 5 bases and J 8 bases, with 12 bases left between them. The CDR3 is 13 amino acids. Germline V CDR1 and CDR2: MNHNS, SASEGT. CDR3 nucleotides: TGTGCCAGCAGTTGGACAGCGGACGAAAAACTGTTTTTT. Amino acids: CASSWTADEKLFF.

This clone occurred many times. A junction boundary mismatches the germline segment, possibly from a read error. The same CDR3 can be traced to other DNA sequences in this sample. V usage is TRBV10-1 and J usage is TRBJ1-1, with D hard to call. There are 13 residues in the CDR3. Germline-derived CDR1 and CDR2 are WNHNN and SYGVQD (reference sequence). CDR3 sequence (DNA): TGCGCCAGCAGCTTGGACGTGAACACTGAGGCTTTCTTT. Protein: CASSLDVNTEAFF.

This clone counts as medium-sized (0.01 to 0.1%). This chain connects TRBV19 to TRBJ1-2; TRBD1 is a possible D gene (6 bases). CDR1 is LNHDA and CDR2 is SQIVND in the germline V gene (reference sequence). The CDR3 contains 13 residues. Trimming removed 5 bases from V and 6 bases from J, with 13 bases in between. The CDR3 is CASSQQGWDGYTF. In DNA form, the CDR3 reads TGTGCCAGTAGTCAGCAGGGGTGGGATGGCTACACCTTC.

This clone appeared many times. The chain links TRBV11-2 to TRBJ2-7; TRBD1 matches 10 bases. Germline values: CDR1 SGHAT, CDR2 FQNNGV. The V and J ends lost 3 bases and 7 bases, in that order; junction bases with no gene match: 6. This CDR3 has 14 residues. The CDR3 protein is CASSFRDRGGEQYF. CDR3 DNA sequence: TGTGCCAGCAGCTTCCGGGACAGGGGAGGAGAGCAGTACTTC.

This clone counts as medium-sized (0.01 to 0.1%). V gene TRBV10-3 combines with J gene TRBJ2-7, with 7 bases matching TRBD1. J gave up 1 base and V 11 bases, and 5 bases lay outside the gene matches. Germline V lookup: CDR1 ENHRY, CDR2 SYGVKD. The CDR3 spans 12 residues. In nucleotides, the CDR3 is TGTGCCTGTAGGGGGCAGTCCTACGAGCAGTACTTC. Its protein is CACRGQSYEQYF.

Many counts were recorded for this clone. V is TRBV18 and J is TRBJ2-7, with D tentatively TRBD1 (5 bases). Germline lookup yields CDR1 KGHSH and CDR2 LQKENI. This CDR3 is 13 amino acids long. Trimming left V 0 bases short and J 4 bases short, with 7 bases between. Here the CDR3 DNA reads TGTGCCAGCTCACCACCGGGGCTATACGAGCAGTACTTC. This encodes CASSPPGLYEQYF.

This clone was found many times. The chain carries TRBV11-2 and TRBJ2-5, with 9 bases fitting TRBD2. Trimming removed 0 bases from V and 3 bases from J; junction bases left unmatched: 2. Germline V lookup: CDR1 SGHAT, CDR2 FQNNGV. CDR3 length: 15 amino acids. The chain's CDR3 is CASSLDSGREETQYF. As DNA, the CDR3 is TGTGCCAGCAGCTTAGATAGCGGGAGAGAAGAGACCCAGTACTTC.

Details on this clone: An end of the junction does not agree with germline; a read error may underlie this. CDR3: CAGSLAGVVEQCF. The CDR3 bases are TGCGCCGGCAGCTTGGCAGGGGTGGTGGAGCAGTGCTTC. This chain connects TRBV5-1 to TRBJ2-7, with D possibly TRBD1 on 6 matching bases. The CDR3 runs 13 residues. The V gene's germline CDR1 is SGHRS and CDR2 YFSETQ.

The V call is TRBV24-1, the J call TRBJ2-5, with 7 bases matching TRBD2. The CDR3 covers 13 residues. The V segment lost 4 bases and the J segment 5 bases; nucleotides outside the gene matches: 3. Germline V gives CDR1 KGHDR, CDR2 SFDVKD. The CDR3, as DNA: TGTGCCACCAGTGAAACTAGCGTCGAGACCCAGTACTTC. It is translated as CATSETSVETQYF.